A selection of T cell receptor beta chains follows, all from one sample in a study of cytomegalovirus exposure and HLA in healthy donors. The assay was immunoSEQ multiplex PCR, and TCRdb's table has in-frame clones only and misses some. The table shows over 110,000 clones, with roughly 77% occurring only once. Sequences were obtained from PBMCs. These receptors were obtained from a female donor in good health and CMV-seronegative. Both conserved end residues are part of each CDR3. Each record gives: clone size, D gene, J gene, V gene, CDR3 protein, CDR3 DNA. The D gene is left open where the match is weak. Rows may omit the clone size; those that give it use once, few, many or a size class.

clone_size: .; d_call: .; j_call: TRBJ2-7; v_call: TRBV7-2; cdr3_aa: CASSLDRVATYEQYF; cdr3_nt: TGTGCCAGCAGCTTAGACCGGGTCGCAACCTACGAGCAGTACTTC
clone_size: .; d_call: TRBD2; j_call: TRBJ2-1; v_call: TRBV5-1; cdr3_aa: CASSSLAGGGNEQFF; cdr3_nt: TGCGCCAGCAGCTCCCTAGCGGGGGGGGGAAATGAGCAGTTCTTC
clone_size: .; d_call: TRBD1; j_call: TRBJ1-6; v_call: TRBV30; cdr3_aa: CAWGTGRSYNSPLHF; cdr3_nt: TGTGCCTGGGGGACAGGTCGCTCCTATAATTCACCCCTCCACTTT
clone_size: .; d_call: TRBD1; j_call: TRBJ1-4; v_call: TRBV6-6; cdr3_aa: CASSGTGRQNEKLFF; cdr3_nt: TGTGCCAGCAGCGGGACAGGGAGACAAAATGAAAAACTGTTTTTT
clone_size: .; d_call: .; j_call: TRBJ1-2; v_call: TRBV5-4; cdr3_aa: CASSLKVLQGGYTF; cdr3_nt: TGTGCCAGCAGCCTAAAGGTTTTACAGGGTGGCTACACCTTC
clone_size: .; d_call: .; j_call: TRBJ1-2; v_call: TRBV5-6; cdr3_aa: CASSRGHPFPYGYTF; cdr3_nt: TGTGCCAGCAGCCGGGGACACCCCTTCCCTTATGGCTACACCTTC
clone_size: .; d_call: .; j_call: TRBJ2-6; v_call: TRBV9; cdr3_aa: CASTPGGGMSSGANVLTF; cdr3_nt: TGTGCCAGCACCCCGGGGGGCGGGATGAGCTCTGGGGCCAACGTCCTGACTTTC
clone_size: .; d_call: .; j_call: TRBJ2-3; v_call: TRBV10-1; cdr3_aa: CASSDTGAPDTQYF; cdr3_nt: TGCGCCAGCAGTGATACGGGAGCCCCAGATACGCAGTATTTT
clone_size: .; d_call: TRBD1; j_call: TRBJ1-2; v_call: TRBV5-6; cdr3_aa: CASSLVRDSSNYGYTF; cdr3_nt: TGCGCCAGCAGCTTGGTACGGGACAGCTCTAACTATGGCTACACCTTC
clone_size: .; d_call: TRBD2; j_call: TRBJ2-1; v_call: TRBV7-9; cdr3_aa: CASSLTPGAGNYNEQFF; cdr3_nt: TGTGCCAGCAGCCTAACCCCGGGAGCGGGGAACTACAATGAGCAGTTCTTC
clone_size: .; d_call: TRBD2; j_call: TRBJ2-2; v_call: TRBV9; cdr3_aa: CASSVDMRESGELFF; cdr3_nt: TGTGCCAGCAGCGTAGATATGCGGGAGAGCGGGGAGCTGTTTTTT
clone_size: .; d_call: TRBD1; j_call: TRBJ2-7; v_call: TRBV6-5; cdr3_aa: CASSSDRGSYEQYF; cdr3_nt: TGTGCCAGCAGTTCGGACAGGGGCAGTTACGAGCAGTACTTC
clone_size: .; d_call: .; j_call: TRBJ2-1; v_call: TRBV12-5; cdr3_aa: CASREGTYNEQFF; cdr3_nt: TGTGCTAGTAGAGAGGGGACTTACAATGAGCAGTTCTTC
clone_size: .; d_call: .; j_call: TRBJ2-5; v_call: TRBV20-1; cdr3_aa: CSAQYQETQYF; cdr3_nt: TGCAGTGCCCAGTACCAAGAGACCCAGTACTTC
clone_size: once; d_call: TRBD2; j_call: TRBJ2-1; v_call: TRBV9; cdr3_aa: CASSVASGGYNEQFF; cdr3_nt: TGTGCCAGCAGCGTAGCTAGCGGGGGTTACAATGAGCAGTTCTTC
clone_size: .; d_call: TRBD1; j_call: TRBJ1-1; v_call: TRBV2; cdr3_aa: CASRTGGPEAFF; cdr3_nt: TGTGCCAGCCGTACAGGGGGACCTGAAGCTTTCTTT
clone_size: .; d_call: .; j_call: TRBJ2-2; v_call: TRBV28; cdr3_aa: CASSSGAGELFF; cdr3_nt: TGTGCCAGCAGCTCCGGGGCCGGGGAGCTGTTTTTT
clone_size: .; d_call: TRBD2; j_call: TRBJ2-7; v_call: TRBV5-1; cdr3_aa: CASSPGLAGEQYF; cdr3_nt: TGCGCCAGCAGCCCGGGACTAGCGGGCGAGCAGTACTTC
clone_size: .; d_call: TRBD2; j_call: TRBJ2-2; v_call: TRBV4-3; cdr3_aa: CASSRRLAGVTGELFF; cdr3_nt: TGCGCCAGCAGCCGCCGACTAGCGGGAGTCACCGGGGAGCTGTTTTTT
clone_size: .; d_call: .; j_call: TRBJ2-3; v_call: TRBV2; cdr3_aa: CASSEEGLRTDTQYF; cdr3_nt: TGTGCCAGCAGTGAAGAGGGACTGAGGACAGATACGCAGTATTTT
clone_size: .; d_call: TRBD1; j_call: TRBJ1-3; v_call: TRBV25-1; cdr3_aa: CASSLLGEGARGNTIYF; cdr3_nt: TGTGCCAGCAGTTTGCTGGGAGAGGGGGCTAGGGGAAACACCATATATTTT
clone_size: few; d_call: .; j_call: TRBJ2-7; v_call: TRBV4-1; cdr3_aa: CASSHPLRAYEQYF; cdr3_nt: TGCGCCAGCAGCCATCCTCTCCGGGCCTACGAGCAGTACTTC
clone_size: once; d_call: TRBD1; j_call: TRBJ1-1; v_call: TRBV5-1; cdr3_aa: CASSYITGEVNTEAFF; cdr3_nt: TGCGCCAGCAGCTACATAACAGGGGAGGTGAACACTGAAGCTTTCTTT
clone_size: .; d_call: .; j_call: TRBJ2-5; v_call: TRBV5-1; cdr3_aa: CASSRSPADSWETQYF; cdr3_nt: TGCGCCAGCAGCCGAAGTCCGGCAGACTCCTGGGAGACCCAGTACTTC
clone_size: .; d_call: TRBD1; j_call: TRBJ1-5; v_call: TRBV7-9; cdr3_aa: CASSSWGTGSQPQHF; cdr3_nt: TGTGCCAGCAGCTCCTGGGGGACAGGGAGTCAGCCCCAGCATTTT
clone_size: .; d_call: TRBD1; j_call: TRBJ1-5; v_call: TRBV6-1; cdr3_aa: CASTLGTENQPQHF; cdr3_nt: TGTGCCAGCACCCTAGGGACAGAAAATCAGCCCCAGCATTTT
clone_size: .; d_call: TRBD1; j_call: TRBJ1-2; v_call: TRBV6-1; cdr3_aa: CASTELGQRNGYTF; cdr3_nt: TGTGCCAGCACCGAATTGGGACAGAGGAATGGCTACACCTTC
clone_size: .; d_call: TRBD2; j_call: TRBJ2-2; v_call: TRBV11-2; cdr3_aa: CASLGSGISTGELFF; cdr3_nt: TGTGCCAGCCTAGGTAGCGGGATTTCCACCGGGGAGCTGTTTTTT
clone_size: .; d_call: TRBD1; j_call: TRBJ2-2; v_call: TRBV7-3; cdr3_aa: CASSPPGQGPGELFF; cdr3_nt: TGTGCCAGCAGCCCTCCGGGACAGGGGCCCGGGGAGCTGTTTTTT
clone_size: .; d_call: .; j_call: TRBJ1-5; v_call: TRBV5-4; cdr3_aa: CASSLDPGSNQPQHF; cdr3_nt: TGTGCCAGCAGCTTGGACCCCGGTAGCAATCAGCCCCAGCATTTT
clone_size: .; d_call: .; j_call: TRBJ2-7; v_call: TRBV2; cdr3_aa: CASTPLGYEQYF; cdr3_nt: TGTGCCAGCACTCCACTCGGTTACGAGCAGTACTTC
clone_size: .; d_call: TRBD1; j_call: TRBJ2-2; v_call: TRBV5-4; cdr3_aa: CASLRDSNTGELFF; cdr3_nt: TGTGCCAGCCTCCGGGACAGCAACACCGGGGAGCTGTTTTTT
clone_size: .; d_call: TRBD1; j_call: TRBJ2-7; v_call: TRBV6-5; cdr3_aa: CASSNDRGRDEQYF; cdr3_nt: TGTGCCAGCAGCAATGACAGGGGTCGAGACGAGCAGTACTTC
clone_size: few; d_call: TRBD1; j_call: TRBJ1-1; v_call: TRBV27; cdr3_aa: CASSLGLDRSEAFF; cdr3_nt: TGTGCCAGCAGTTTAGGGTTGGACAGGAGTGAAGCTTTCTTT
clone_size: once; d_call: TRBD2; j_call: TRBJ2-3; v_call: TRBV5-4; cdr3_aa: CASSSGGVSDTQYF; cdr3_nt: TGTGCCAGCAGCTCCGGGGGGGTGAGCGATACGCAGTATTTT
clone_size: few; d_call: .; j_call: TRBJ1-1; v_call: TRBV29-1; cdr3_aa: CSVDRGLGFRENTEAFF; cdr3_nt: TGCAGCGTTGATCGAGGGTTGGGATTTCGAGAAAACACTGAAGCTTTCTTT
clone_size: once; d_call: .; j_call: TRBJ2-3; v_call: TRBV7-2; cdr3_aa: CASSLLFVVSTDTQYF; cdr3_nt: TGTGCCAGCAGCTTGTTGTTTGTCGTCAGCACAGATACGCAGTATTTT
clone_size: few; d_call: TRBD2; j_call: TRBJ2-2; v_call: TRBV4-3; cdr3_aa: CASSLREGPAGELFF; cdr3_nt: TGCGCCAGCAGCCTTAGGGAGGGGCCGGCCGGGGAGCTGTTTTTT
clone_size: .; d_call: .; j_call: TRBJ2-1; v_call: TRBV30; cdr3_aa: CAWSVNSYNEQFF; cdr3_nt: TGTGCCTGGAGTGTAAACAGCTACAATGAGCAGTTCTTC
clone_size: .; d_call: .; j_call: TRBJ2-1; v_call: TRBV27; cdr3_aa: CASSLSPGYNEQFF; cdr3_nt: TGTGCCAGCAGTTTATCCCCGGGGTACAATGAGCAGTTCTTC
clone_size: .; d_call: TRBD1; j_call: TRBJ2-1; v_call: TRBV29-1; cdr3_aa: CSVINRDRGGISYNEQFF; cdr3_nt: TGCAGCGTGATAAATCGGGACAGGGGGGGGATCTCCTACAATGAGCAGTTCTTC
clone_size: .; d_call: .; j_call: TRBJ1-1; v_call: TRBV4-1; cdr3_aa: CASSQVPGRVNTEAFF; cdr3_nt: TGCGCCAGCAGCCAAGTTCCAGGGAGGGTGAACACTGAAGCTTTCTTT
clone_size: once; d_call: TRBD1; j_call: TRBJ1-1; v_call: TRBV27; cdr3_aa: CASRGGSEAFF; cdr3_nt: TGTGCCAGCAGAGGGGGCAGTGAAGCTTTCTTT